This record covers a single T cell receptor (beta chain). This sample is part of a study of blood T cell repertoires in COVID-19. At the level of the study: Donors in the United States, Italy and Spain gave samples during acute or convalescent COVID-19. In each case, the material was cDNA or gDNA derived from T cells, B-cell-depleted T cells, or PBMCs.

Germline CDR1 and CDR2: SGHAT and FQNNGV. This CDR3 is 16 amino acids long. Trimming removed 4 bases at V and 2 bases at J, with 15 bases between. Original data processing: Quantification of nucleated cells was approximated via reference gene primer amplification. Here immunoSEQ multiplex PCR was the method, and the copy in TCRdb shows in-frame clones only, minus some. V, J and clone size reflect that table, while D and trimming were determined from the DNA. The repertoire holds fewer than 150,000 clones, 85% to 90% seen once, with about 11% in the top ten. The chain has TRBV11-2 and TRBJ1-3; D gene uncertain. The receptor's source is a man aged 45-65 years with active or convalescent COVID-19. The sequencing sample was made of peripheral blood. The CDR3 DNA reads TGTGCCAGCAGCTCGTCCCCGCCCGGGACTGGAAACACCATATATTTT. Translated: CASSSSPPGTGNTIYF.